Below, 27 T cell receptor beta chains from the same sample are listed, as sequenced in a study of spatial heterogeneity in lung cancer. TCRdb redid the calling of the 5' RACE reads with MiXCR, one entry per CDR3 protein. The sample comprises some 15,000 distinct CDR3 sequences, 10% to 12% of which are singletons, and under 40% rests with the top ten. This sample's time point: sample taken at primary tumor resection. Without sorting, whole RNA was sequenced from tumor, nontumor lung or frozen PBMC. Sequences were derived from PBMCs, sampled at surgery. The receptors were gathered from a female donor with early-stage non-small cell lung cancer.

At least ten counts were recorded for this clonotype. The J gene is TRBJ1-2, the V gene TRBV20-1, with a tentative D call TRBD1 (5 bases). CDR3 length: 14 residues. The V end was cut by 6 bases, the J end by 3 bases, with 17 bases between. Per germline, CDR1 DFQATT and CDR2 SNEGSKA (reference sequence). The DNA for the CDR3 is TGCAGTGCCACCCGGAGGGGCGGATACTATGGCTACACCTTC. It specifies CSATRRGGYYGYTF.

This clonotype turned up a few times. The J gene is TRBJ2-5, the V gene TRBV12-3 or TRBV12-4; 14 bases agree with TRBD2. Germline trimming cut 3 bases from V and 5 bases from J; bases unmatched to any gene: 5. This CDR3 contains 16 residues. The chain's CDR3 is CASSLTSGGAEETQYF. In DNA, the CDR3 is TGTGCCAGCAGTTTGACTAGCGGGGGGGCCGAGGAGACCCAGTACTTC.

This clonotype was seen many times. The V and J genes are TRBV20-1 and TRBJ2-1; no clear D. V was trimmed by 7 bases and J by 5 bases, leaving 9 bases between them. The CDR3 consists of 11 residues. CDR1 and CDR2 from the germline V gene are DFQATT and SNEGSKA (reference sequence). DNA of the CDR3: TGCAGTGGGAGCACCAACAATGAGCAGTTCTTC. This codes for CSGSTNNEQFF.

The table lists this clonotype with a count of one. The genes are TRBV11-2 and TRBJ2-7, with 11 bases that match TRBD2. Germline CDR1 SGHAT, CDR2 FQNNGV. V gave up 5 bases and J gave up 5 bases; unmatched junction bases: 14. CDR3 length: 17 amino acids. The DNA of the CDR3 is TGTGCCAGCAGCCCACAGAGGATAGCGGGAGGGCCTGACGAGCAGTACTTC. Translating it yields CASSPQRIAGGPDEQYF.

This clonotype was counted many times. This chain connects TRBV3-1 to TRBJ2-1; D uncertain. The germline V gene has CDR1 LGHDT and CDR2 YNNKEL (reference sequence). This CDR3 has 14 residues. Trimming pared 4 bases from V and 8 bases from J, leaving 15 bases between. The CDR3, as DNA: TGTGCCAGCAGCCGGTACCCCGCCGGCGATGAGCAGTTCTTC. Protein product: CASSRYPAGDEQFF.

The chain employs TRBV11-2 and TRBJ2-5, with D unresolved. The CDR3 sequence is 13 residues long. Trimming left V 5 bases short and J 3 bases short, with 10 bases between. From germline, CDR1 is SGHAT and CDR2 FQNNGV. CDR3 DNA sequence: TGTGCCAGCAGCAAAGGCGGTAAAGAGACCCAGTACTTC. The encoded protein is CASSKGGKETQYF. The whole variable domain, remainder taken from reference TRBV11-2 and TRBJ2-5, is EAGVAQSPRYKIIEKRQSVAFWCNPISGHATLYWYQQILGQGPKLLIQFQNNGVVDDSQLPKDRFSAERLKGVDSTLKIQPAKLEDSAVYLCASSKGGKETQYFGPGTRLLVL.

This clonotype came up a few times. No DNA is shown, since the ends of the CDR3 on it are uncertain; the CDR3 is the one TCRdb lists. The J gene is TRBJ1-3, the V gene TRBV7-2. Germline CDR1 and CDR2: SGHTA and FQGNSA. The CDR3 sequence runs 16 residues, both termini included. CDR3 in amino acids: CASSLYGWGSGNTIFF.

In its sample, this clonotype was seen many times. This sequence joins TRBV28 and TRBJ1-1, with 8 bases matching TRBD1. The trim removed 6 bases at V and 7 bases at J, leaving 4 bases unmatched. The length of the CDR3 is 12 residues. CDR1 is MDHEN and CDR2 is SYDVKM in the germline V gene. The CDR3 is CASSYRGFEAFF. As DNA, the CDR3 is TGTGCCAGCAGCTACAGGGGGTTTGAAGCTTTCTTT.

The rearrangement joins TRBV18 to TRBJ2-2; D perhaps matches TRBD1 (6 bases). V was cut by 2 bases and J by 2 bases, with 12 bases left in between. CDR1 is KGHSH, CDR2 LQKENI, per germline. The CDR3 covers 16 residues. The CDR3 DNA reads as TGTGCCAGCTCACCAATTGACAGGCCAAACACCGGGGAGCTGTTTTTT. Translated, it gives CASSPIDRPNTGELFF.

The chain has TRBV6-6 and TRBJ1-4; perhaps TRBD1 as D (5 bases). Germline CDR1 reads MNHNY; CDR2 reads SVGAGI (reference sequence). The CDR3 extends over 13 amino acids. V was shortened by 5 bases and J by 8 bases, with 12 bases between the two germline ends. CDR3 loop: CASSRGNREKLFF. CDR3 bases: TGTGCCAGCAGTCGGGGGAATAGAGAAAAACTGTTTTTT.

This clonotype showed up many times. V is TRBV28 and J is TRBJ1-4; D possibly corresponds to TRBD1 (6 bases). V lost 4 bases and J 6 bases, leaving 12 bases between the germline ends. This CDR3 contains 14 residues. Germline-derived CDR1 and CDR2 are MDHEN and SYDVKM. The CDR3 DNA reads TGTGCCAGCAGTTCGACAGGAGGGGATGAAAAACTGTTTTTT. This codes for CASSSTGGDEKLFF. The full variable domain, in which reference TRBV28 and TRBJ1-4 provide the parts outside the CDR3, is DVKVTQSSRYLVKRTGEKVFLECVQDMDHENMFWYRQDPGLGLRLIYFSYDVKMKEKGDIPEGYSVSREKKERFSLILESASTNQTSMYLCASSSTGGDEKLFFGSGTQLSVL.

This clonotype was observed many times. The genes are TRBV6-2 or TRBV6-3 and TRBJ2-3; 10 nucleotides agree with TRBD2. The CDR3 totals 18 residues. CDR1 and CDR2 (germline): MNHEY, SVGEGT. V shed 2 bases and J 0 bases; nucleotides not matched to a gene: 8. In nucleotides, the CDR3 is TGTGCCAGCAGTTACGTAAGCGGGGGGGCCCGAAGCACAGATACGCAGTATTTT. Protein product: CASSYVSGGARSTDTQYF.

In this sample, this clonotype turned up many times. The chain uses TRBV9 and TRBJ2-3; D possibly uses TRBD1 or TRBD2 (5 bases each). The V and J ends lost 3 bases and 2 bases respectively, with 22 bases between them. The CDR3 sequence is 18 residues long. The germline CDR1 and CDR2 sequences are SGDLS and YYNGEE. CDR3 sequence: CASSARGLGDGFTDTQYF. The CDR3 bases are TGTGCCAGCAGCGCGAGGGGTCTGGGGGACGGTTTCACAGATACGCAGTATTTT. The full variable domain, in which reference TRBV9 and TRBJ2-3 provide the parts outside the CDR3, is DSGVTQTPKHLITATGQRVTLRCSPRSGDLSVYWYQQSLDQGLQFLIQYYNGEERAKGNILERFSAQQFPDLHSELNLSSLELGDSALYFCASSARGLGDGFTDTQYFGPGTRLTVL.

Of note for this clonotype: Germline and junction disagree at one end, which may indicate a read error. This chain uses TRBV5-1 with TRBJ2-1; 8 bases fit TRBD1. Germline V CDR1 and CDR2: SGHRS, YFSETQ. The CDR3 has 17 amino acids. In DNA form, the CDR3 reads TGCGCCAGCAGGCTCCGGAACGGACAGGGAACCTACAATGAGCAGTTCTTT. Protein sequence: CASRLRNGQGTYNEQFF.

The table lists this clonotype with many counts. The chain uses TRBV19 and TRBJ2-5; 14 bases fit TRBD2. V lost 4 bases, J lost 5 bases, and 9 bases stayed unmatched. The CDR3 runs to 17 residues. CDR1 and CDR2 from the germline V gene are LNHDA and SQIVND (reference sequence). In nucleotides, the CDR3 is TGTGCCAGTAGTACGACTAGCGGGGGGGCCTCTGGGGAGACCCAGTACTTC. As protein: CASSTTSGGASGETQYF.

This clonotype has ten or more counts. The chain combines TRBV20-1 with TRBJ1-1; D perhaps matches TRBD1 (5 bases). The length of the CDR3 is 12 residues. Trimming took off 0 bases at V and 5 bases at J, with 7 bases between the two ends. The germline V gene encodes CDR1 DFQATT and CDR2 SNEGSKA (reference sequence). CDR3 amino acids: CSARDQGTEAFF. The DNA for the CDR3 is TGCAGTGCTAGAGACCAGGGAACTGAAGCTTTCTTT.

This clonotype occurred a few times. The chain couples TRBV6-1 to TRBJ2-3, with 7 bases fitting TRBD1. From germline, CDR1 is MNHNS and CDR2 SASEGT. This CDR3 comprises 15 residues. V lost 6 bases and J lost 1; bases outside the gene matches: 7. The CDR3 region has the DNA TGTGCCAGCAGCGGGTCTCAGGGGGGCACAGATACGCAGTATTTT. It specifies CASSGSQGGTDTQYF.

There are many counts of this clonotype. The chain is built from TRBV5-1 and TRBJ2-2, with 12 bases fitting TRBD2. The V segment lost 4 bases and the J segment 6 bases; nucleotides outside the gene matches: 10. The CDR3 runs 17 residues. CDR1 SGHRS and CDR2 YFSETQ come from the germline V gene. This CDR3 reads CASSTDPSGGAPGELFF. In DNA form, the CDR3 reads TGCGCCAGCAGCACGGATCCTAGCGGGGGGGCGCCCGGGGAGCTGTTTTTT.

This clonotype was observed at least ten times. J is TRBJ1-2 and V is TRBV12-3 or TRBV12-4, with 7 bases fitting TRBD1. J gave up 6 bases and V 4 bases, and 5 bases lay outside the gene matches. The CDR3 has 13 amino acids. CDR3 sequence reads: CASSYRGFHGYTF. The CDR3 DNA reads TGTGCCAGCAGTTACAGGGGTTTCCATGGCTACACCTTC.

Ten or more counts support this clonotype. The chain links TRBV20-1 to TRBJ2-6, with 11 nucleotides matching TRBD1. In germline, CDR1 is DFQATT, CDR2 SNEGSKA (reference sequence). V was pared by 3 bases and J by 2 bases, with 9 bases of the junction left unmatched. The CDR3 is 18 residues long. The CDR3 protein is CSASDFGQGATGANVLTF. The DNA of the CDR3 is TGCAGTGCTAGCGATTTTGGACAGGGGGCGACTGGGGCCAACGTCCTGACTTTC.

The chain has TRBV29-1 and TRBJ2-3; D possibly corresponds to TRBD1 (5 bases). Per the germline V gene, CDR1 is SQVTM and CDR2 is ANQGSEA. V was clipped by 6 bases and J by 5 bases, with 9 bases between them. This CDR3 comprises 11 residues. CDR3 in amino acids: CSVGLGDTQYF. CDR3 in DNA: TGCAGCGTGGGGCTGGGAGATACGCAGTATTTT.

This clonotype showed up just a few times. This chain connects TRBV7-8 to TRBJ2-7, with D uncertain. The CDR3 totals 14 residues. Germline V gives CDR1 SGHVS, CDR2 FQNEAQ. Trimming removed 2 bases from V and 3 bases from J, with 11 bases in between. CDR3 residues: CASSLNTLDYEQYF. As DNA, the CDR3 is TGTGCCAGCAGCTTAAACACCCTAGACTACGAGCAGTACTTC. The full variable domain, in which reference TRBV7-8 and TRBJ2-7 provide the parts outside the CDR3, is GAGVSQSPRYKVAKRGQDVALRCDPISGHVSLFWYQQALGQGPEFLTYFQNEAQLDKSGLPSDRFFAERPEGSVSTLKIQRTQQEDSAVYLCASSLNTLDYEQYFGPGTRLTVT.

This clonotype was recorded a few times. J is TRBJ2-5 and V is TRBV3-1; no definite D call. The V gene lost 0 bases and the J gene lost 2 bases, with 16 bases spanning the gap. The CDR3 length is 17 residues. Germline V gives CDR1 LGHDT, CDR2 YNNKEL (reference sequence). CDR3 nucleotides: TGTGCCAGCAGCCAAGATCCCTGGGCGGCGCAACAAGAGACCCAGTACTTC. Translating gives CASSQDPWAAQQETQYF.

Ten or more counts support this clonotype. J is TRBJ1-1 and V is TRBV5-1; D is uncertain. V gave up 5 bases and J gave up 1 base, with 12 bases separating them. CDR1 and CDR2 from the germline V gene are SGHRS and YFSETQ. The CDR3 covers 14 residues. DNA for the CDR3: TGCGCCAGCAGGTACCAAATCGAGAACACTGAAGCTTTCTTT. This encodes CASRYQIENTEAFF.

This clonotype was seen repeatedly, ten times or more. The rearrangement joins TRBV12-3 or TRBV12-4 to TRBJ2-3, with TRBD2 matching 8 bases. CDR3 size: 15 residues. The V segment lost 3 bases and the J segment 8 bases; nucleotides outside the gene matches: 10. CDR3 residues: CASSFGTRGMGTQYF. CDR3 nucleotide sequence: TGTGCCAGCAGTTTCGGGACTAGAGGGATGGGTACGCAGTATTTT.

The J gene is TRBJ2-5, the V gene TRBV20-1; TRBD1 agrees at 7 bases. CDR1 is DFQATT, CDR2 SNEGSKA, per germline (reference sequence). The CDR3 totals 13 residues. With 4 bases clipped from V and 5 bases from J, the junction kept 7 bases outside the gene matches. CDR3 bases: TGCAGTGCTATAGGGGGCGGCTTGGAGACCCAGTACTTC. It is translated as CSAIGGGLETQYF.

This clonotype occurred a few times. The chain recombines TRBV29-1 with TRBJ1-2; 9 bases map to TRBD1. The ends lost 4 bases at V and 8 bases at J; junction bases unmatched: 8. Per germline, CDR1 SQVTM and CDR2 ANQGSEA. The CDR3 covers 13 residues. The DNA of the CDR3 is TGCAGCGTTGTCCAGGGACAGGGTAAAGGCTACACCTTC. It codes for CSVVQGQGKGYTF.